This T cell receptor beta chain was identified during a study of CD8 T cell repertoires and HIV-1 epitope variants. Looking at the study overall: Twenty-five autologous and known Gag and Nef epitope variant peptides each stimulated T cells separately. Controls included no peptide, Ebola AY9 epitope, and a CMV, EBV, flu pool. Regarding the study as a whole: Most of the nine antigen-specific clonotypes appeared cross-reactive to autologous or escape variants. Nef KF9 drew about five clonotypes and HW9 one, without TAALDMSHF responses.

Method: immunoSEQ multiplex PCR; TCRdb's copy keeps in-frame clones and lacks some. Altogether over a thousand clones are present, roughly two thirds being singletons, with the ten largest covering about 41%. V lost 2 bases and J lost 3, with 8 bases in between. The V gene's germline CDR1 is MNHEY and CDR2 SMNVEV (reference sequence). The CDR3 length is 13 residues. Points on this clone: Its target is not known.

The TCR sequence derives from a male donor with HIV. Sequenced sample: cultured CD8+ T cells derived from PBMCs. The chain uses TRBV27 and TRBJ2-7; D is unclear. Here the CDR3 DNA reads TGTGCCAGCAGTTTACGGGCCCTCTACGAGCAGTACTTC. The encoded protein is CASSLRALYEQYF.